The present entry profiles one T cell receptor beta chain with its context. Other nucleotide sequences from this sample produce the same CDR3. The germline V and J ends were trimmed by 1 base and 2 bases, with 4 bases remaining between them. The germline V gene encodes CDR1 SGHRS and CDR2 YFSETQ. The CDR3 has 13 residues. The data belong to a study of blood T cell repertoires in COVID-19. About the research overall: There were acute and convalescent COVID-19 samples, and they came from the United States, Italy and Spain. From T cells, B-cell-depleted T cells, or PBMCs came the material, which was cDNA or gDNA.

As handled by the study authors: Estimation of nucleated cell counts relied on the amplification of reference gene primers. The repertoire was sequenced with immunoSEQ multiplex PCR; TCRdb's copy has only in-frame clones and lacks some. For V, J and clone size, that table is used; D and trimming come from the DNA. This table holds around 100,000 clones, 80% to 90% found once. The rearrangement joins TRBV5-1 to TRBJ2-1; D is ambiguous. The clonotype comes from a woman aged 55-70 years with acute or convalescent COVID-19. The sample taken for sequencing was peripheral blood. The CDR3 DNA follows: TGCGCCAGCAGCTTGCTTGCCTACAATGAGCAGTTCTTC. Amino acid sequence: CASSLLAYNEQFF.